The 6 T cell receptor beta chains in this list originate from one sample, sequenced in a study of T cell responses to AZD1222 COVID-19 vaccine. The table came from immunoSEQ multiplex PCR; TCRdb's copy has only in-frame clones and leaves some out. The sample shows under 200,000 clones, under 95% of them seen only once. The sample in question was peripheral blood, obtained 28 days after the second AZD1222 dose. The source of these receptors is an adult who received the AZD1222 COVID-19 vaccine.

V gene TRBV5-1 combines with J gene TRBJ2-2; 7 bases align to TRBD1. V shed 0 bases and J 4 bases; nucleotides not matched to a gene: 0. From germline, CDR1 is SGHRS and CDR2 YFSETQ. The CDR3 is 14 residues long. The CDR3 bases are TGCGCCAGCAGCTTGGGGGACAGCACCGGGGAGCTGTTTTTT. Protein product: CASSLGDSTGELFF.

This clone was seen a few times. The rearrangement links TRBV4-3 to TRBJ2-6; D is undetermined. V was clipped by 2 bases and J by 4 bases, with 15 bases between them. This CDR3 comprises 17 residues. Looked up from germline, CDR1 is LGHNA and CDR2 is YSLEER. CDR3 protein: CASSQSPANSGANVLTF. The CDR3 DNA reads TGCGCCAGCAGCCAAAGCCCCGCTAATTCCGGGGCCAACGTCCTGACTTTC.

V gene TRBV30 combines with J gene TRBJ1-1; a possible D gene is TRBD1 (6 bases). With 2 bases removed from V and 5 bases from J, the gap between germline ends came to 18 bases. In germline, CDR1 is GTSNPN, CDR2 SVGIG (reference sequence). The CDR3 totals 15 residues. The CDR3 bases are TGTGCCTGGAGTTTAATTGGGGGCGCGGGGACTGAAGCTTTCTTT. It encodes CAWSLIGGAGTEAFF. Supplemented by reference TRBV30 and TRBJ1-1, the full variable domain reads SQTIHQWPATLVQPVGSPLSLECTVEGTSNPNLYWYRQAAGRGLQLLFYSVGIGQISSEVPQNLSASRPQDRQFILSSKKLLLSDSGFYLCAWSLIGGAGTEAFFGQGTRLTVV.

V usage is TRBV2 and J usage is TRBJ1-1; 8 bases fit TRBD1. The germline V gene has CDR1 SNHLY and CDR2 FYNNEI. The CDR3 totals 16 residues. The V gene end was trimmed by 6 bases and the J gene end by 0 bases; junction bases not matched to a gene: 9. CDR3 bases: TGTGCCAGCAGGGCCTCGACAGGGGCCATGAACACTGAAGCTTTCTTT. It codes for CASRASTGAMNTEAFF.

This rearrangement joins TRBV15 to TRBJ2-7, with a possible D match to TRBD1 (5 bases). CDR1 LNHNV and CDR2 YYDKDF come from the germline V gene (reference sequence). The length of the CDR3 is 17 residues. Trimming took off 0 bases at V and 0 bases at J, with 15 bases between the two ends. The CDR3 DNA follows: TGTGCCACCAGCAGAGATATCGGCAGGGCGGACTCCTACGAGCAGTACTTC. Protein sequence: CATSRDIGRADSYEQYF.

This clone was recorded once. This sequence joins TRBV2 and TRBJ2-3, with D unresolved. The CDR3 is made up of 14 amino acids. CDR1 SNHLY and CDR2 FYNNEI come from the germline V gene. Between the trimmed V and J ends, which lost 4 bases and 1 base, there was a span of 9 bases. CDR3 bases: TGTGCCAGCAGTGGGGGTCAACGCACAGATACGCAGTATTTT. Encoded protein: CASSGGQRTDTQYF.